The 2 T cell receptor beta chains presented below share a single source sample, sequenced in a study of OX40 agonist ivuxolimab in advanced cancers. Generated by immunoSEQ multiplex PCR, the TCRdb table keeps only in-frame clones and is missing some. This repertoire shows 87,000 or so clones, approximately 87% found once; its top ten account for under 2%. The source material was CD4+ or CD8+ T cells sorted from blood, sampled in a trial of the OX40 agonist ivuxolimab. The receptors originated from an adult with an advanced solid tumor such as melanoma, head and neck, liver or kidney cancer.

The V call is TRBV7-8, the J call TRBJ1-1, with unresolved D. The V gene's germline CDR1 is SGHVS and CDR2 FQNEAQ. Between the trimmed V and J ends, which lost 2 bases and 1 base, there was a span of 8 bases. The CDR3 covers 14 residues. The CDR3 loop reads CASSLTGTNTEAFF. CDR3 in DNA: TGTGCCAGCAGCTTAACGGGTACGAACACTGAAGCTTTCTTT. Variable domain in full (rest from reference TRBV7-8 and TRBJ1-1): GAGVSQSPRYKVAKRGQDVALRCDPISGHVSLFWYQQALGQGPEFLTYFQNEAQLDKSGLPSDRFFAERPEGSVSTLKIQRTQQEDSAVYLCASSLTGTNTEAFFGQGTRLTVV.

This chain connects TRBV15 to TRBJ2-1, with 10 bases that match TRBD2. Germline CDR1 is LNHNV and CDR2 is YYDKDF (reference sequence). The CDR3 covers 17 residues. The V and J ends lost 6 bases and 0 bases, in that order; junction bases with no gene match: 8. The CDR3 coding sequence is TGTGCCACCAGGAAAGCGGGGGGGAAAAACTCCTACAATGAGCAGTTCTTC. It specifies CATRKAGGKNSYNEQFF. Complete variable domain (other parts from reference TRBV15 and TRBJ2-1): DAMVIQNPRYQVTQFGKPVTLSCSQTLNHNVMYWYQQKSSQAPKLLFHYYDKDFNNEADTPDNFQSRRPNTSFCFLDIRSPGLGDTAMYLCATRKAGGKNSYNEQFFGPGTRLTVL.